This TCR beta chain is drawn from a study of OX40 agonist ivuxolimab in advanced cancers. Study-level information: Treatment of patients was with ivuxolimab, an agonistic anti-OX40 (CD134) antibody. Age averaged around 60 years (range about 20 to 79), and approximately 80% were male. The eligibility criteria allowed prior anti-PD-1, anti-PD-L1 or anti-CTLA-4 therapy, and about 40% had some. Two patients with cutaneous melanoma and one with hepatocellular carcinoma, three in total, showed partial responses.

CDR1 and CDR2 (germline): SGDLS, YYNGEE. There are 15 residues in the CDR3. With V trimmed by 7 bases and J by 2 bases, 4 bases remained unmatched. Using immunoSEQ multiplex PCR, the repertoire was profiled, and TCRdb retains in-frame clones only, with some absent. The table lists around 64,000 clones, 80% of them singletons. This chain joins TRBV9 and TRBJ2-1; the match to TRBD2 covers 12 bases. This material consisted of CD4+ or CD8+ T cells sorted from blood, taken in a trial of the OX40 agonist ivuxolimab. This TCR was sampled from an adult with an advanced solid tumor such as melanoma, head and neck, liver or kidney cancer. The CDR3: CASGTSGGPYNEQFF. DNA of the CDR3: TGTGCCAGCGGAACTAGCGGGGGGCCCTACAATGAGCAGTTCTTC.